This T cell receptor beta chain is from a study of beta chain features in type 1 diabetes. This clone was detected a few times. Its specificity is not known. With 4 bases clipped from V and 3 bases from J, the junction kept 4 bases outside the gene matches. The CDR3 covers 14 residues. In germline, CDR1 is LNHDA, CDR2 SQIVND (reference sequence). Expressed TCRB transcripts were sequenced because the isolated RNA had all been reverse transcribed beforehand. There were millions of reads on average in the naive, central memory and regulatory T cell samples. Sequencing used immunoSEQ multiplex PCR; TCRdb keeps in-frame clones, though not all of them. The sample lists around 260,000 clones, about a fifth occurring once. Study findings and constraints: Junctions at VDJ sites from type 1 diabetes patients had fewer insertions and more deletions. Type 1 diabetes patients showed a moderate but significant shortening of TCRB CDR3s in all four CD4+ subsets.

Isolation of CD4+ naive, central memory, regulatory and stem cell-like memory cells was achieved by sorting via CD45RO/CCR7/CD25/CD127/CD95/CD27. The chain carries TRBV19 and TRBJ2-7, with 9 bases aligning to TRBD1. Sequenced: naive CD4+ T cells from blood. The clonotype was recovered from a woman aged 40-49 years with type 1 diabetes. The CDR3 sequence: CASSKGQGLYEQYF. DNA for the CDR3: TGTGCCAGTAGTAAGGGACAGGGTCTCTACGAGCAGTACTTC.